What follows are 11 T cell receptor beta chains derived from one specimen sequenced in a study of cytomegalovirus exposure and HLA in healthy donors (TCRdb year 2017). The receptor library was made with the immunoSEQ multiplex PCR assay. For the multiplex PCR, a mixture combining 60 forward primers for TCR Vbeta segments and 13 reverse primers for TCR Jbeta segments was used. TCRdb re-hosts the immuneACCESS table, in-frame sequences only. Its copies lack some clones; in the studies checked, an unresolved V gene accounts for under half of them, and the cause for the rest is not known. In this sample the table shows 89,000 or so clones, 75% to 85% of which occur a single time. The top ten clonotypes cover roughly 11% of the sample. Specimen: PBMCs. Receptor source: a man aged 18 to 30 in good health and CMV-seropositive.

The genes are TRBV11-2 and TRBJ1-1; D might be TRBD1 (6 bases). V shed 1 base and J shed 5 bases, with 17 bases lying between them. The CDR3 totals 16 residues. CDR1 is SGHAT and CDR2 is FQNNGV in the germline V gene. CDR3 protein: CASSLAIKQGRTEAFF. The CDR3, as DNA: TGTGCCAGCAGCTTAGCTATTAAACAGGGAAGAACTGAAGCTTTCTTT.

The chain employs TRBV10-2 and TRBJ2-7, with 8 positions matching TRBD1. The V segment lost 8 bases and the J segment 4 bases; nucleotides outside the gene matches: 13. Germline V CDR1 and CDR2: WSHSY, SAAADI. The CDR3 consists of 15 residues. The CDR3 DNA sequence: TGCGCCAGCTCGGACAGGGTAACTTTCCCTTACGAGCAGTACTTC. Residues: CASSDRVTFPYEQYF.

This clone was observed a single time. The chain links TRBV4-2 to TRBJ1-2; 8 nucleotides align to TRBD1. Germline assignment: CDR1 LGHNA and CDR2 YNFKEQ. The CDR3 runs 13 residues. The V and J ends lost 1 base and 7 bases, in that order; junction bases with no gene match: 2. CDR3 nucleotide sequence: TGTGCCAGCAGCCAAGCGACAGGGGTTGGCTACACCTTC. Protein: CASSQATGVGYTF.

CDR3 in DNA: TGTGCCAGCAGCAACGTGTTGGTGAGGACTGAAGCTTTCTTT. Translation: CASSNVLVRTEAFF. The V and J genes are TRBV9 and TRBJ1-1; D not certain. V gave up 4 bases and J gave up 5 bases, with 15 bases separating them. The CDR3 consists of 14 residues. Germline lookup yields CDR1 SGDLS and CDR2 YYNGEE.

This clone was seen more than once but under ten times. V and J are TRBV20-1 and TRBJ2-7, with a weak D call TRBD1 (5 bases). Trimming stripped 5 bases from V and 3 bases from J, with 8 bases between. The CDR3 has 11 residues. Germline V gene sequence: CDR1 DFQATT, CDR2 SNEGSKA (reference sequence). CDR3 residues: CSALDSYEQYF. The CDR3 coding sequence is TGCAGTGCTTTAGACAGCTACGAGCAGTACTTC.

A single count supports this clone. This chain joins TRBV9 and TRBJ2-7; D is perhaps TRBD1 (7 bases). Trimming removed 3 bases at V and 3 bases at J, with 16 bases between. CDR1 and CDR2 (germline): SGDLS, YYNGEE. This CDR3 spans 15 amino acids. The CDR3 region has the DNA TGTGCCAGCAGCGAGGGGGCCGGGGGTAACTACGAGCAGTACTTC. It is translated as CASSEGAGGNYEQYF.

The J gene is TRBJ1-4, the V gene TRBV10-3, with 7 bases aligning to TRBD1. The CDR3 spans 13 residues. Germline CDR1 is ENHRY and CDR2 is SYGVKD. V lost 7 bases to trimming and J lost 8 bases; unmatched junction nucleotides: 7. The DNA for the CDR3 is TGTGCCATCAAAGCCGGGACAGAAGAAAAACTGTTTTTT. Its translation is CAIKAGTEEKLFF.

This clone was seen just once. The V and J genes are TRBV1 and TRBJ1-2; TRBD1 is the table's D call, not checked against the DNA. TRBV1 is labeled a pseudogene. The CDR3 has 16 amino acids. The CDR3 loop reads CTSSLDRTGGLIGYTF. The CDR3 DNA reads as TGCACCAGCAGCCTAGACCGGACAGGGGGATTAATAGGCTACACCTTC.

Comment on this clone: No DNA is shown, since the ends of the CDR3 on it are uncertain; the CDR3 is the one TCRdb lists. The chain recombines TRBV28 with TRBJ2-2; the D call of TRBD2 is as the table states it, not checked on the DNA. The CDR3 spans 12 amino acids, including both terminal residues. Germline lookup yields CDR1 MDHEN and CDR2 SYDVKM. CDR3 sequence reads: CASSFGAGELFF.

The genes are TRBV5-6 and TRBJ2-5; perhaps TRBD1 as D (5 bases). Germline loops: CDR1 SGHDT, CDR2 YYEEEE. V shed 4 bases and J shed 4 bases, with 17 bases lying between them. The CDR3 has 15 residues. CDR3: CASSPVAGSGETQYF. Here the CDR3 DNA reads TGTGCCAGCAGCCCGGTAGCAGGGTCGGGAGAGACCCAGTACTTC.

This clone was detected once. The chain carries TRBV27 and TRBJ1-2; 7 nucleotides agree with TRBD1. The CDR3 contains 14 residues. Germline trimming cut 0 bases from V and 5 bases from J; bases unmatched to any gene: 3. Per the germline V gene, CDR1 is MNHEY and CDR2 is SMNVEV (reference sequence). The CDR3 reads CASSLSGGRYGYTF. CDR3 DNA sequence: TGTGCCAGCAGTTTATCAGGGGGCCGATATGGCTACACCTTC.